Below are 27 T cell receptor beta chains sequenced from a single sample in a study of T cells generated in artificial thymic organoids. TCRalpha and TCRbeta libraries were amplified separately by semi-nested PCR with TRAC or TRBC reverse primers. TCRdb fed the 5' RACE reads into MiXCR, producing one record per CDR3 protein. This table holds 7,000 to 8,500 distinct CDR3 sequences, around 25% found once. These receptors have no identified antigens. Organoids aggregated human HSPCs with DLL1-transduced murine MS5 stromal cells. Residual T cells were removed by FACS sorting CD34+CD3- progenitor cells before seeding the organoids. Specimen: naive CD8+ T cells grown in artificial thymic organoids from cord blood stem and progenitor cells. The subset is: CD3+TCRalphabeta+CD8SP T cells; for blood, CD45RO-CCR7+ naive CD8+ T cells. These receptors all come from a human donor who gave cord blood stem cells for thymic organoid culture, a cardiac surgery patient who gave postnatal thymus, or a blood donor (not recorded which).

This clonotype was detected once. The rearrangement uses TRBV5-1 and TRBJ2-2; 11 bases are a match to TRBD1. Germline-derived CDR1 and CDR2 are SGHRS and YFSETQ. V lost 1 base to trimming and J lost 6 bases; unmatched junction nucleotides: 2. CDR3 length: 15 amino acids. The CDR3 protein is CASSLRTGGPGELFF. Written as DNA, the CDR3 is TGCGCCAGCAGCTTGCGGACAGGGGGCCCCGGGGAGCTGTTTTTT.

The chain carries TRBV25-1 and TRBJ2-5, with 7 bases matching TRBD1. J was trimmed by 1 base and V by 9 bases; bases with no gene match: 14. CDR1 MGHDK and CDR2 SYGVNS come from the germline V gene. The CDR3 sequence is 16 residues long. Written as DNA, the CDR3 is TGTGCCAGAAGTCTCGGACAGGCAACCTTCCAAGAGACCCAGTACTTC. It yields the protein CARSLGQATFQETQYF. Supplemented by reference TRBV25-1 and TRBJ2-5, the full variable domain reads EADIYQTPRYLVIGTGKKITLECSQTMGHDKMYWYQQDPGMELHLIHYSYGVNSTEKGDLSSESTVSRIRTEHFPLTLESARPSHTSQYLCARSLGQATFQETQYFGPGTRLLVL.

A remark on this clonotype: At one boundary the junction diverges from the germline segment, which might be a read error. This chain links TRBV4-2 with TRBJ2-7, with D tentatively TRBD2 (6 bases). This CDR3 has 16 amino acids. Looked up from germline, CDR1 is LGHNA and CDR2 is YNFKEQ. CDR3 DNA: TGTACCAGCAGCCAAGACGACGCGGGGCTCCGTTACGAGCAGTACTTC. Encoded protein: CTSSQDDAGLRYEQYF.

This clonotype was observed a handful of times. The V and J genes are TRBV18 and TRBJ2-3; 9 bases are a match to TRBD2. Germline V CDR1 and CDR2: KGHSH, LQKENI. CDR3 size: 16 residues. Trimming took 0 bases from V and 2 from J; bases not matched to a gene: 3. The CDR3 is CASSPPSGGTTDTQYF. The CDR3 DNA follows: TGTGCCAGCTCACCACCTAGCGGGGGAACCACAGATACGCAGTATTTT.

Written as DNA, the CDR3 is TGTGCCAGCAGTCCCCCAGACGGGACCCAGTACTTC. Its translation is CASSPPDGTQYF. The chain carries TRBV25-1 and TRBJ2-5; no definite D call. V dropped 5 bases and J dropped 7 bases, with 11 bases sitting between them. The CDR3 length is 12 residues. Looked up from germline, CDR1 is MGHDK and CDR2 is SYGVNS.

This chain connects TRBV29-1 to TRBJ2-5; D gene uncertain. The V end was cut by 3 bases, the J end by 4 bases, with 9 bases between. The germline gives CDR1 SQVTM, CDR2 ANQGSEA. CDR3 length equals 12 residues. The CDR3 DNA follows: TGCAGCGTTGAGCCCGATGGAGAGACCCAGTACTTC. Translated: CSVEPDGETQYF.

This clonotype has a single count. This may come from a read error, since a much larger clone is one base off. The gene calls are TRBV7-9 and TRBJ2-7, with a tentative D call TRBD2 (5 bases). Trimming pared 8 bases from V and 4 bases from J, leaving 18 bases between. This CDR3 region has 14 residues. Germline values: CDR1 SEHNR, CDR2 FQNEAQ (reference sequence). The CDR3 is CASCPVASGYEQYF. DNA of the CDR3: TGTGCCAGCTGCCCCGTAGCCTCGGGGTACGAGCAGTACTTC. The full variable domain, with the rest looked up from reference TRBV7-9 and TRBJ2-7, is DTGVSQNPRHKITKRGQNVTFRCDPISEHNRLYWYRQTLGQGPEFLTYFQNEAQLEKSRLLSDRFSAERPKGSFSTLEIQRTEQGDSAMYLCASCPVASGYEQYFGPGTRLTVT.

Regarding this clonotype: This may stem from a read error, because a much larger clone lies one nucleotide away. The genes are TRBV7-2 and TRBJ1-1, with a possible D match to TRBD1 (5 bases). The germline gives CDR1 SGHTA, CDR2 FQGNSA. The CDR3 sequence is 14 residues long. CDR3 coding DNA: TGTGCCATCAGCTTAGCGTGCGGGGGCACTGAAGCTTTCTTT. It is translated as CAISLACGGTEAFF.

This clonotype is categorized as medium-sized. The chain combines TRBV12-3 or TRBV12-4 with TRBJ2-5, with D perhaps matching TRBD1 (6 bases). There are 15 residues in the CDR3. Trimming pared 2 bases from V and 2 bases from J, leaving 12 bases between. The CDR3 DNA reads as TGTGCCAGCAGTTTAACAGGGAGAGGGCAAGAGACCCAGTACTTC. Protein sequence: CASSLTGRGQETQYF.

This clonotype qualifies as medium-sized. This rearrangement joins TRBV11-2 to TRBJ2-7, with D unclear. CDR1 is SGHAT and CDR2 is FQNNGV in the germline V gene. The CDR3 is made up of 13 amino acids. The V end lost 10 bases, the J end lost 0 bases, and 13 bases lay between the germline ends. This CDR3 reads CATIDTYSYEQYF. CDR3 bases: TGTGCCACCATCGACACGTACTCCTACGAGCAGTACTTC.

Within the sample, this clonotype is medium-sized. The rearrangement links TRBV6-5 to TRBJ1-1; D perhaps matches TRBD1 (6 bases). From germline, CDR1 is MNHEY and CDR2 SVGAGI. Between the trimmed V and J ends, which lost 4 bases and 1 base, there was a span of 10 bases. The CDR3 extends over 14 amino acids. CDR3 sequence reads: CASSSGTWNTEAFF. In nucleotides, the CDR3 is TGTGCCAGCAGTTCCGGGACATGGAACACTGAAGCTTTCTTT.

The rearrangement uses TRBV5-4 and TRBJ2-2; D is unclear. Germline loops: CDR1 SGHNT, CDR2 YYREEE (reference sequence). The CDR3 is 14 amino acids. V shed 3 bases and J shed 2 bases, with 8 bases lying between them. The CDR3 DNA is TGTGCCAGCAGCTCCTACTTAAACACCGGGGAGCTGTTTTTT. Encoded protein: CASSSYLNTGELFF.

This chain uses TRBV12-3 or TRBV12-4 with TRBJ1-2; possible D gene TRBD1, 5 bases. The CDR3 length is 17 residues. Between the trimmed V and J ends, which lost 3 bases and 6 bases, there was a span of 23 bases. The CDR3 nucleotides read TGTGCCAGCAGTTTCAGACGGACATCCCCTGCGGGCCATGGCTACACCTTC. This sequence encodes CASSFRRTSPAGHGYTF.

The sample holds one count of this clonotype. The chain carries TRBV27 and TRBJ1-6, with a tentative D call TRBD1 (5 bases). The V end was cut by 6 bases, the J end by 2 bases, with 11 bases between. The CDR3 has 15 residues. The V gene's germline CDR1 is MNHEY and CDR2 SMNVEV (reference sequence). CDR3 DNA: TGTGCCAGCAGCCCCTTCAGGGCCTATAATTCACCCCTCCACTTT. Its protein is CASSPFRAYNSPLHF.

This chain joins TRBV11-2 and TRBJ2-6; D ambiguous. The length of the CDR3 is 16 residues. Germline-derived CDR1 and CDR2 are SGHAT and FQNNGV. Between the trimmed V and J ends, which lost 0 bases and 1 base, there was a span of 7 bases. The CDR3 sequence is CASSLDPGSGANVLTF. The DNA for the CDR3 is TGTGCCAGCAGCTTAGATCCCGGGTCTGGGGCCAACGTCCTGACTTTC.

The CDR3 here is CARSDRGRTF. The CDR3 region has the DNA TGTGCCAGATCCGACAGGGGACGAACCTTC. The chain carries TRBV5-3 and TRBJ1-2; 8 nucleotides match TRBD1. TRBV5-3 is an open reading frame whose function is uncertain. Unmatched junction bases numbered 7, after V lost 7 bases and J lost 14 bases. The CDR3 is 10 amino acids.

This clonotype has a handful of counts. The J gene is TRBJ2-3, the V gene TRBV6-2 or TRBV6-3; 10 nucleotides agree with TRBD1. Germline CDR1 reads MNHEY; CDR2 reads SVGEGT. The CDR3 covers 17 residues. Germline trimming cut 8 bases from V and 4 bases from J; bases unmatched to any gene: 15. The CDR3 coding sequence is TGTGCCAGCGGTCACACATCCGGGACAGGGGAGGCAGATACGCAGTATTTT. Amino acid sequence: CASGHTSGTGEADTQYF.

This clonotype appeared a few times. V and J are TRBV2 and TRBJ1-2; weak D call: TRBD1 (5 bases). Germline CDR1 is SNHLY and CDR2 is FYNNEI. V was clipped by 6 bases and J by 6 bases, with 11 bases between them. CDR3 size: 12 residues. CDR3 protein: CASRRRDHGYTF. The CDR3 DNA is TGTGCCAGCAGGAGGAGGGACCATGGCTACACCTTC.

This rearrangement joins TRBV5-1 to TRBJ2-2, with TRBD1 matching over 9 bases. The germline CDR1 and CDR2 sequences are SGHRS and YFSETQ. The CDR3 is made up of 15 amino acids. After removal of 3 bases from V and 5 bases from J, the junction contained 5 bases not matched to a gene. CDR3 amino acids: CASSWGQGATGELFF. DNA for the CDR3: TGCGCCAGCAGCTGGGGACAGGGCGCTACCGGGGAGCTGTTTTTT.

This clonotype has more than one count but fewer than ten. The chain has TRBV20-1 and TRBJ1-5; the D is unclear. With 6 bases removed from V and 0 bases from J, the gap between germline ends came to 12 bases. This CDR3 has 14 amino acids. The V gene's germline CDR1 is DFQATT and CDR2 SNEGSKA (reference sequence). CDR3 DNA sequence: TGCAGTGCCCGGACGTATTATAGCAATCAGCCCCAGCATTTT. Residues: CSARTYYSNQPQHF.

This clonotype qualifies as medium-sized. The chain recombines TRBV4-2 with TRBJ1-1; D unresolved. This CDR3 spans 14 amino acids. Germline CDR1 LGHNA, CDR2 YNFKEQ. Trimming took off 2 bases at V and 3 bases at J, with 10 bases between the two ends. CDR3 sequence (DNA): TGTGCCAGCAGCCAATTGTACCGGGACACTGAAGCTTTCTTT. This translates into CASSQLYRDTEAFF.

In its sample, this clonotype was seen a few times. Since a much larger clone is just one base distant, this may be a read error. The chain is built from TRBV7-9 and TRBJ2-3; D is uncertain. This CDR3 has 14 amino acids. Germline V gene data show CDR1 as SEHNR and CDR2 as FQNEAQ (reference sequence). CDR3 sequence reads: CASSLADRTDTQCF. For the CDR3, the DNA is TGTGCCAGCAGCTTAGCGGACCGCACAGATACGCAGTGTTTT.

The chain links TRBV4-3 to TRBJ2-5; no clear D gene. Germline CDR1 and CDR2: LGHNA and YSLEER. The germline V and J ends were trimmed by 0 bases and 4 bases, with 3 bases remaining between them. The CDR3 is made up of 12 amino acids. CDR3 nucleotides: TGCGCCAGCAGCCAAGATCGAGAGACCCAGTACTTC. This encodes CASSQDRETQYF.

The chain combines TRBV7-2 with TRBJ2-3, with D unclear. Germline lookup yields CDR1 SGHTA and CDR2 FQGNSA. The CDR3 is 13 residues long. V was clipped by 4 bases and J by 8 bases, with 13 bases between them. CDR3 in amino acids: CASSSCLRGTQYF. DNA of the CDR3: TGTGCCAGCAGCTCCTGCCTCCGTGGTACGCAGTATTTT.

This clonotype was recorded a few times. This chain links TRBV5-1 with TRBJ2-3, with 11 bases aligning to TRBD2. Germline assignment: CDR1 SGHRS and CDR2 YFSETQ. There are 13 residues in the CDR3. V trimming: 7 bases; J trimming: 4 bases; junction bases outside the gene matches: 2. DNA for the CDR3: TGCGCCAGCCTAGCGGGAGGAGCAGATACGCAGTATTTT. Protein sequence: CASLAGGADTQYF.

The chain combines TRBV18 with TRBJ2-2, with D maybe TRBD2 (6 bases). CDR1 KGHSH and CDR2 LQKENI come from the germline V gene. The CDR3 consists of 16 residues. V shed 0 bases and J shed 1 base, with 9 bases lying between them. The CDR3 loop reads CASSPPGLRNTGELFF. The CDR3 nucleotides read TGTGCCAGCTCACCACCGGGACTGCGGAACACCGGGGAGCTGTTTTTT.

This chain uses TRBV4-3 with TRBJ2-7, with D unresolved. The V and J ends lost 8 bases and 3 bases respectively, with 17 bases between them. The germline V gene encodes CDR1 LGHNA and CDR2 YSLEER. The CDR3 contains 14 residues. The CDR3, as DNA: TGCGCCAGCCGTCCCAATTGCCACAGCTACGAGCAGTACTTC. Its protein is CASRPNCHSYEQYF.